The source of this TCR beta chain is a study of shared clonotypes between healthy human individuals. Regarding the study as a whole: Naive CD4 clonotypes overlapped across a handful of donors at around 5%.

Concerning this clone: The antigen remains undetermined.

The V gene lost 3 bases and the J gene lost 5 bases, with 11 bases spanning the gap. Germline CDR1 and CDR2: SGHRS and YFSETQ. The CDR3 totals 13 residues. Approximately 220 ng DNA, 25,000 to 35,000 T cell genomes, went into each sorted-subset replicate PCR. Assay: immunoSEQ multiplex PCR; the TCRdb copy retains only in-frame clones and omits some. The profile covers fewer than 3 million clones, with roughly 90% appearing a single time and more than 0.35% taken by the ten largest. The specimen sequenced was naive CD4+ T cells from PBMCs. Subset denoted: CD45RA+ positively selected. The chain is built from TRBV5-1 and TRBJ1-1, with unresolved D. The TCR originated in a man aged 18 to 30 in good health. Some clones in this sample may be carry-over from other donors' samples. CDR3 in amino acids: CASSSPEYTEAFF. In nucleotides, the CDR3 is TGCGCCAGCAGCTCTCCTGAGTATACTGAAGCTTTCTTT.